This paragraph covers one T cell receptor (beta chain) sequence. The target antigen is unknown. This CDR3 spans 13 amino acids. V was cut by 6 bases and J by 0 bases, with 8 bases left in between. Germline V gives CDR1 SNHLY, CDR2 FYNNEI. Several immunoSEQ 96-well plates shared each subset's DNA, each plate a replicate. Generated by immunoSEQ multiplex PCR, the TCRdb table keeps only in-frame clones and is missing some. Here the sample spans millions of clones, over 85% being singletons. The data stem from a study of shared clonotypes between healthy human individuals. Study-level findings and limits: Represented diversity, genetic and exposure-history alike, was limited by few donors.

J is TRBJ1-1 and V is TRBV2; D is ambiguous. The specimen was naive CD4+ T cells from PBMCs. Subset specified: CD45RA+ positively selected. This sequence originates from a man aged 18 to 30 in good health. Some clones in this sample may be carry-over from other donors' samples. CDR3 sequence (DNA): TGTGCCAGCAGACCAATCCTGAACACTGAAGCTTTCTTT. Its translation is CASRPILNTEAFF.